The clone carrying this TCR beta chain was seen a single time. Its antigen remains unidentified. Profiling relied on immunoSEQ multiplex PCR, and the TCRdb table lists in-frame clones only, not all of them. The sample comprises around 45,000 clones, just over 90% of which are singletons, and under 20% rests with the top ten. The source of the sample is a study of OX40 agonist ivuxolimab in advanced cancers. Germline V gene sequence: CDR1 SGDLS, CDR2 YYNGEE. The CDR3 is 15 residues long. V was cut by 0 bases and J by 4 bases, with 14 bases left in between. Findings and limits, study-wide: People who partly responded at 0.1-3.0 mg/kg had some of the least clonal expansion seen.

Material: CD4+ or CD8+ T cells sorted from blood, obtained in a trial of the OX40 agonist ivuxolimab. The rearrangement uses TRBV9 and TRBJ2-7; D remains unclear. The receptor was derived from an adult with an advanced solid tumor such as melanoma, head and neck, liver or kidney cancer. The CDR3 DNA is TGTGCCAGCAGCGTAGCCGCCGAGCCCACTTACGAGCAGTACTTC. Residues: CASSVAAEPTYEQYF.